This T cell receptor beta chain was retrieved from a study of siplizumab effects on memory and regulatory T cells. Per sample, roughly 9.5 x 10^4 TCR templates were assayed. Profiling relied on immunoSEQ multiplex PCR, and the TCRdb table lists in-frame clones only, not all of them. The table lists about 72,000 clones, under 95% of them singletons. The V segment lost 6 bases and the J segment 4 bases; nucleotides outside the gene matches: 10. The length of the CDR3 is 17 residues. Germline loops: CDR1 MNHNS, CDR2 SASEGT. Turning to this clone: Antigen unknown.

Study-wide findings and caveats: Both greater diversity than memory cells and a major contribution to the alloresponse seemed to characterize naive T cells. Left unconfirmed was the suppressive function of proliferating Tregs from siplizumab cultures. The average Treg-derived proportion among mappable alloreactive CD4+ clones was 55% to 75% with siplizumab versus about 30% in controls.

Sequencing used CD8+ T cells sorted from blood. The rearrangement links TRBV6-1 to TRBJ2-2; TRBD2 aligns across 11 bases. This receptor was obtained from a human donor in good health. The CDR3, as DNA: TGTGCCAGCAGCGAAATAGCGGGGGGGCTTGGCACCGGGGAGCTGTTTTTT. Translating gives CASSEIAGGLGTGELFF.